These 15 T cell receptor beta chains came from one sample sequenced in a study of T-cell reconstitution after alpha-beta-depleted transplantation in children. Molecular barcoding with unique molecular identifiers was used for the TCRbeta library. One entry per CDR3 protein, called by TCRdb with MiXCR from the PCR reads. The top ten hold approximately 30% of the sample, which has some 220,000 distinct CDR3 sequences, 9.5% to 13% seen once. Here the sequenced sample was PBMCs, taken before TCRalphabeta/CD19-depleted stem cell transplant. These receptors originate from a child under two years old with acute myeloid leukemia, due to receive a stem cell transplant.

This clonotype was seen at least ten times. The chain combines TRBV18 with TRBJ2-7; a weak D match, TRBD1 (5 bases). This CDR3 is 15 amino acids long. Germline V gene data show CDR1 as KGHSH and CDR2 as LQKENI. Deletions cut 4 bases from V and 1 base from J, with 14 bases between. DNA for the CDR3: TGTGCCAGCTCACTCCTCGACAGTCCTTCCTACGAGCAGTACTTC. Translating gives CASSLLDSPSYEQYF.

The genes are TRBV7-3 and TRBJ2-1; 12 positions match TRBD2. The CDR3 is 20 amino acids. Germline V gene sequence: CDR1 SGHTA, CDR2 FQGTGA. V shed 5 bases and J 0 bases; nucleotides not matched to a gene: 14. CDR3 amino acids: CASSPSRLAGEPYSYNEQFF. The CDR3 DNA follows: TGTGCCAGCAGCCCCAGTCGACTAGCGGGGGAACCCTACTCCTACAATGAGCAGTTCTTC. The entire variable domain, with the rest obtained from reference TRBV7-3 and TRBJ2-1, is as follows: GAGVSQTPSNKVTEKGKYVELRCDPISGHTALYWYRQSLGQGPEFLIYFQGTGAADDSGLPNDRFFAVRPEGSVSTLKIQRTERGDSAVYLCASSPSRLAGEPYSYNEQFFGPGTRLTVL.

This clonotype was counted between two and nine times. The J gene is TRBJ2-7, the V gene TRBV2; 9 bases line up with TRBD2. The CDR3 has 15 residues. Germline values: CDR1 SNHLY, CDR2 FYNNEI. V was clipped by 1 base and J by 6 bases; unmatched bases: 7. The CDR3 DNA reads as TGTGCCAGCAGTGAAGGGGGTAGCGGGAGACTCGAGCAGTACTTC. This codes for CASSEGGSGRLEQYF.

Ten or more counts support this clonotype. The chain links TRBV5-1 to TRBJ2-1; no reliable D call. The V end was cut by 4 bases, the J end by 8 bases, with 13 bases between. The germline gives CDR1 SGHRS, CDR2 YFSETQ. CDR3 size: 13 residues. DNA of the CDR3: TGCGCCAGCAGCCAAACAATGACGGATGAGCAGTTCTTC. Encoded protein: CASSQTMTDEQFF.

The table lists this clonotype with many counts. The chain recombines TRBV20-1 with TRBJ2-6, with D uncertain. The CDR3 extends over 12 amino acids. The ends were cut back, 3 bases at V and 4 bases at J, with 4 bases in the middle. Germline V CDR1 and CDR2: DFQATT, SNEGSKA (reference sequence). In DNA form, the CDR3 reads TGCAGTGCTAGTCCGGGGGCCAACGTCCTGACTTTC. It yields the protein CSASPGANVLTF.

This clonotype showed up many times. The chain uses TRBV7-2 and TRBJ2-2, with 12 bases fitting TRBD2. CDR3 size: 17 residues. The V gene's germline CDR1 is SGHTA and CDR2 FQGNSA. V lost 2 bases and J lost 6; bases outside the gene matches: 7. Written as DNA, the CDR3 is TGTGCCAGCAGCTTAAGGGCTAGCGGGAGGGCACCCGGGGAGCTGTTTTTT. Translating it yields CASSLRASGRAPGELFF.

This clonotype is a singleton in its sample. A much larger clone differs by one base, so this may be a read error. The genes are TRBV20-1 and TRBJ2-1; D might be TRBD2 (6 bases). The CDR3 covers 15 residues. Germline loops: CDR1 DFQATT, CDR2 SNEGSKA (reference sequence). The CDR3 protein is CSATIGGSSHNEQFF. In DNA, the CDR3 is TGCAGTGCTACCATCGGGGGAAGCTCCCACAATGAGCAGTTCTTC.

There are many counts of this clonotype. V and J are TRBV10-3 and TRBJ2-7; possibly TRBD1 for D (5 bases). Germline V gene lookup returns CDR1 ENHRY and CDR2 SYGVKD. The CDR3 is 14 amino acids. Trimming took off 7 bases at V and 5 bases at J, with 18 bases between the two ends. CDR3 amino acids: CAINTKGSSHEQYF. The CDR3 bases are TGTGCCATCAACACGAAGGGGTCTAGTCACGAGCAGTACTTC.

This clonotype appeared many times. The V call is TRBV15, the J call TRBJ2-4; TRBD1 agrees at 7 bases. Trimming at V came to 5 bases and at J to 0 bases, leaving 1 base not matched to a gene. This CDR3 has 14 amino acids. Germline V CDR1 and CDR2: LNHNV, YYDKDF (reference sequence). This chain's CDR3 is CATSGTVAKNIQYF. Here the CDR3 DNA reads TGTGCCACCAGCGGGACAGTAGCCAAAAACATTCAGTACTTC.

This clonotype was counted at least ten times. The V and J genes are TRBV5-1 and TRBJ2-5; 13 bases map to TRBD2. Per germline, CDR1 SGHRS and CDR2 YFSETQ. This CDR3 has 16 amino acids. Losses at the gene ends were 4 bases for V and 3 bases for J; bases not matched to a gene: 6. CDR3 residues: CASSRRTSGREETQYF. For the CDR3, the DNA is TGCGCCAGCAGCCGACGGACTAGCGGGAGAGAAGAGACCCAGTACTTC.

This clonotype was counted ten times or more. CDR3 loop: CASSLGLSEQYF. The CDR3, as DNA: TGTGCCAGCAGCTTAGGCCTTAGCGAGCAGTACTTC. This sequence joins TRBV7-8 and TRBJ2-7, with D unclear. Trimming took off 1 base at V and 6 bases at J, with 7 bases between the two ends. Germline V CDR1 and CDR2: SGHVS, FQNEAQ. The CDR3 extends over 12 amino acids.

This clonotype was counted ten times or more. The gene calls are TRBV5-5 and TRBJ1-3; D is ambiguous. Trimming pared 4 bases from V and 0 bases from J, leaving 8 bases between. Per the germline V gene, CDR1 is SGHKS and CDR2 is YYEKEE (reference sequence). The CDR3 covers 14 residues. The CDR3 DNA reads as TGTGCCAGCAGCGCTTCTCTCTCTGGAAACACCATATATTTT. Amino acids: CASSASLSGNTIYF.

Of note for this clonotype: This is likely a read error, given that the CDR3 carries no conserved phenylalanine or tryptophan at its end. V and J are TRBV20-1 and TRBJ2-1, with TRBD1 matching over 9 bases. Germline V CDR1 and CDR2: DFQATT, SNEGSKA (reference sequence). The CDR3 loop spans 12 amino acids. The V segment lost 6 bases and the J segment 5 bases; nucleotides outside the gene matches: 2. CDR3 nucleotides: TGCAGTGCCTACAGGGGGCACAATGAGCAGTTCTTG. Amino acid sequence: CSAYRGHNEQFL.

This clonotype was observed many times. The V call is TRBV29-1, the J call TRBJ2-3, with TRBD2 matching over 11 bases. CDR3 length: 16 residues. V shed 6 bases and J 0 bases; nucleotides not matched to a gene: 8. The germline V gene encodes CDR1 SQVTM and CDR2 ANQGSEA. The CDR3: CSVEGLAETSTDTQYF. The CDR3 DNA reads as TGCAGCGTCGAGGGACTAGCGGAAACTAGCACAGATACGCAGTATTTT.

This clonotype has ten or more counts. The chain couples TRBV2 to TRBJ2-2; D unclear. Germline V CDR1 and CDR2: SNHLY, FYNNEI. Trimming took 5 bases from V and 2 from J, leaving 9 bases between them. This CDR3 contains 14 residues. CDR3 region: CASSWIGNTGELFF. DNA for the CDR3: TGTGCCAGCAGTTGGATCGGCAACACCGGGGAGCTGTTTTTT. The variable domain in full, completed from reference TRBV2 and TRBJ2-2, reads EPEVTQTPSHQVTQMGQEVILRCVPISNHLYFYWYRQILGQKVEFLVSFYNNEISEKSEIFDDQFSVERPDGSNFTLKIRSTKLEDSAMYFCASSWIGNTGELFFGEGSRLTVL.